These 6 T cell receptor beta chains were all obtained from the same sample, sequenced in a study of CD8+ T cells in alopecia areata. Described treatment: oral pan-JAK inhibitor, 5-10 mg twice daily. Once RNA had been extracted, it was reverse transcribed into cDNA to act as the sequencing template. Sequencing used immunoSEQ multiplex PCR; TCRdb keeps in-frame clones, though not all of them. This sample has 60,000 to 85,000 clones, with around 60% found just once. Sequenced material: CD8+ T cells sorted from blood, taken at week 24, from a patient treated with tofacitinib. These receptors were collected from a human donor with alopecia areata.

The chain links TRBV18 to TRBJ2-7, with D possibly being TRBD1 or TRBD2 (6 bases each). Germline CDR1 and CDR2: KGHSH and LQKENI. The length of the CDR3 is 14 residues. V was pared by 2 bases and J by 2 bases, with 10 bases between. The CDR3 DNA reads as TGTGCCAGCTCACCAGCGGGACAAGCCTACGAGCAGTACTTC. It specifies CASSPAGQAYEQYF.

The rearrangement joins TRBV7-2 to TRBJ2-3; 11 bases align to TRBD1. CDR1 is SGHTA, CDR2 FQGNSA, per germline. V lost 4 bases to trimming and J lost 3 bases; unmatched junction nucleotides: 3. This CDR3 has 15 residues. The CDR3 bases are TGTGCCAGCAGCTGGACAGGGGGCGAGACAGATACGCAGTATTTT. Protein product: CASSWTGGETDTQYF. The complete variable domain, with remaining parts taken from reference TRBV7-2 and TRBJ2-3, reads GAGVSQSPSNKVTEKGKDVELRCDPISGHTALYWYRQSLGQGLEFLIYFQGNSAPDKSGLPSDRFSAERTGGSVSTLTIQRTQQEDSAVYLCASSWTGGETDTQYFGPGTRLTVL.

The gene calls are TRBV10-3 and TRBJ2-2; 10 positions match TRBD2. After removal of 0 bases from V and 0 bases from J, the junction contained 4 bases not matched to a gene. This CDR3 comprises 18 residues. Germline CDR1 reads ENHRY; CDR2 reads SYGVKD. CDR3 DNA: TGTGCCATCAGTGAGTCGGGTGGACTAGCGGCGAACACCGGGGAGCTGTTTTTT. Translation: CAISESGGLAANTGELFF.

The chain joins TRBV28 to TRBJ1-5; D gene unclear. This CDR3 has 15 amino acids. CDR1 is MDHEN and CDR2 is SYDVKM in the germline V gene. Trimming removed 5 bases at V and 0 bases at J, with 11 bases between. The CDR3 reads CASSKGHPSNQPQHF. CDR3 in DNA: TGTGCCAGCAGTAAAGGGCACCCTAGCAATCAGCCCCAGCATTTT.

The chain links TRBV4-3 to TRBJ2-1; D gene ambiguous. The length of the CDR3 is 16 residues. V was shortened by 0 bases and J by 3 bases, with 12 bases between the two germline ends. Germline V gene sequence: CDR1 LGHNA, CDR2 YSLEER. CDR3 in DNA: TGCGCCAGCAGCCAAGATCTAGGGTTCGACTACAATGAGCAGTTCTTC. Translating gives CASSQDLGFDYNEQFF.

This chain joins TRBV5-1 and TRBJ1-2; 12 bases align to TRBD1. CDR1 and CDR2 (germline): SGHRS, YFSETQ. This CDR3 contains 14 residues. V dropped 4 bases and J dropped 6; count of bases not matched to a gene: 4. CDR3: CASSPGQGAHGYTF. For the CDR3, the DNA is TGCGCCAGCAGCCCGGGACAGGGGGCGCATGGCTACACCTTC.